This is a list of T cell receptor beta chains from one sample in a study of control samples from healthy donors and cancer patients. Assay used: immunoSEQ multiplex PCR; TCRdb lists only in-frame clones, some missing. This sample yields roughly 92,000 clones, of which roughly nine tenths are seen a single time; 7.6% belongs to the top ten. Sequencing was done on a sample of blood. The receptors here all came from a woman aged 60 to 75 in good health. Each CDR3 is given with its conserved first and last residue. D genes are given only for firm matches. The listing skips clone size in some rows; elsewhere it reads once, few, many or a size class.

CDR3 DNA	CDR3 protein	D gene	V gene	clone size	J gene	CDR3 length
TGTGCCAGCAGGATGCAGGCCGGGAAAGGCACTGAAGCTTTCTTT	CASRMQAGKGTEAFF	.	TRBV28	.	TRBJ1-1	15
TGTGCCAGCAGTTTACAAAGAAACACTGAAGCTTTCTTT	CASSLQRNTEAFF	.	TRBV12-3/TRBV12-4	.	TRBJ1-1	13
TGTGCCAGCAGCTCGGGACAATATCATCACTTC	CASSSGQYHHF	.	TRBV7-2	.	TRBJ2-4	11
TGTGCCAGCAGCATCGGACAGGTCCCCCCTAGCACAGATACGCAGTATTTT	CASSIGQVPPSTDTQYF	TRBD1	TRBV11-3	.	TRBJ2-3	17
TGTGCCATCAGTGATGAAATGGTTGGAAACACCATATATTTT	CAISDEMVGNTIYF	.	TRBV10-3	.	TRBJ1-3	14
TGTGCCAGCACCCTAACAAGGAACACTGAAGCTTTCTTT	CASTLTRNTEAFF	.	TRBV12-3/TRBV12-4	.	TRBJ1-1	13
TGTGCCAGCAGCCAAGATTCCTCACCCCTCCACTTT	CASSQDSSPLHF	.	TRBV3-1/TRBV3-2	.	TRBJ1-6	12
TGTGCCAGCAGTGACTCGGAGAGCCCGGCCGGCTATGGCTACACCTTC	CASSDSESPAGYGYTF	.	TRBV6-4	.	TRBJ1-2	16
TGCGCCAGCAGCTCCGCCCCAGGGAAAAGGGCTGAAGCTTTCTTT	CASSSAPGKRAEAFF	.	TRBV4-1	.	TRBJ1-1	15
TGTGCCAGCAGCAGCCAGGAAAACACTGAAGCTTTCTTT	CASSSQENTEAFF	.	TRBV7-9	.	TRBJ1-1	13
TGTGCCAGCAGGGCAGGGAACACCGGGGAGCTGTTTTTT	CASRAGNTGELFF	.	TRBV28	.	TRBJ2-2	13
TGTGCCAGCAGCCCCCTGGGACAGTCGCTGTTTGAAGCTTTCTTT	CASSPLGQSLFEAFF	TRBD1	TRBV5-6	.	TRBJ1-1	15
TGTGCCATCAGTAGCCAGGGGGCGAACACTGAAGCTTTCTTT	CAISSQGANTEAFF	TRBD1	TRBV10-3	.	TRBJ1-1	14
TGTGCCAGCAGCCCGGACAGGGTGGGTGGCTACACCTTC	CASSPDRVGGYTF	TRBD1	TRBV28	.	TRBJ1-2	13
TGTGCCAGCGCAAATAGACAGGGGGCCCACGAGCAGTACTTC	CASANRQGAHEQYF	TRBD1	TRBV5-8	few	TRBJ2-7	14
TGTGCCAGCAGCTTGGGCCAAGAGACCCAGTACTTC	CASSLGQETQYF	.	TRBV5-4	.	TRBJ2-5	12
TGTGCCAGCAGCATTGCCAGGAGCGGGAGAGGCTACACCTTC	CASSIARSGRGYTF	.	TRBV7-8	.	TRBJ1-2	14
TGTGCCAGCAGCTACGGCGGATTCCTTTCACCCCTCCACTTT	CASSYGGFLSPLHF	.	TRBV5-6	.	TRBJ1-6	14
TGTGCCAGCAGCTCGTATACCACAGATACGCAGTATTTT	CASSSYTTDTQYF	.	TRBV11-3	.	TRBJ2-3	13
TGTGCCAGCAGCTTAGCGCCAGGCAGGGGGGGAGGTGAGCAGTTCTTC	CASSLAPGRGGGEQFF	.	TRBV7-2	.	TRBJ2-1	16
TGTGCCAGCTCACCGCAGGGGGGCCTGAACACTGAAGCTTTCTTT	CASSPQGGLNTEAFF	TRBD1	TRBV18	.	TRBJ1-1	15
TGCAGCGTTGAATTGGGGGGGCCGGCCGTAACAGATACGCAGTATTTT	CSVELGGPAVTDTQYF	.	TRBV29-1	.	TRBJ2-3	16
TGTGCCAGCAGTGAAATTCGTCGAGAGACCCAGTACTTC	CASSEIRRETQYF	.	TRBV2	.	TRBJ2-5	13
TGTGCCAGCAGCCTAGGACAGGGCTCCTACGAGCAGTACTTC	CASSLGQGSYEQYF	TRBD1	TRBV5-8	.	TRBJ2-7	14
TGTGCCAGCAGCGTAGGGAATTCACCCCTCCACTTT	CASSVGNSPLHF	.	TRBV9	.	TRBJ1-6	12
TGTGCCAGCAGTTACTCGTCGGGACGGGGCAATCAGCCCCAGCATTTT	CASSYSSGRGNQPQHF	.	TRBV6-2/TRBV6-3	.	TRBJ1-5	16